This entry describes one T cell receptor (beta chain). The recovered donors of Cohort 3 showed two negative PCRs, clearance, or symptom resolution. The data belong to a study of blood T cell repertoires in COVID-19. Study-level information: Sites across the United States, Italy and Spain contributed samples from acute and convalescent COVID-19.

Here immunoSEQ multiplex PCR was the method, and the copy in TCRdb shows in-frame clones only, minus some. The sample comprises about 250,000 clones, around nine tenths of which are singletons, and under 2% rests with the top ten. V lost 4 bases and J lost 0, with 10 bases in between. The CDR3 sequence is 14 residues long. In germline, CDR1 is SGHVS, CDR2 FQNEAQ. This receptor was taken from a woman in her fifties or sixties who had recovered from COVID-19. What was sequenced was PBMCs or T cells enriched from blood (not recorded which). This rearrangement joins TRBV7-8 to TRBJ2-7; unclear D gene. The CDR3 reads CASSSTTGSYEQYF. DNA of the CDR3: TGTGCCAGCAGCTCAACTACCGGCTCCTACGAGCAGTACTTC.